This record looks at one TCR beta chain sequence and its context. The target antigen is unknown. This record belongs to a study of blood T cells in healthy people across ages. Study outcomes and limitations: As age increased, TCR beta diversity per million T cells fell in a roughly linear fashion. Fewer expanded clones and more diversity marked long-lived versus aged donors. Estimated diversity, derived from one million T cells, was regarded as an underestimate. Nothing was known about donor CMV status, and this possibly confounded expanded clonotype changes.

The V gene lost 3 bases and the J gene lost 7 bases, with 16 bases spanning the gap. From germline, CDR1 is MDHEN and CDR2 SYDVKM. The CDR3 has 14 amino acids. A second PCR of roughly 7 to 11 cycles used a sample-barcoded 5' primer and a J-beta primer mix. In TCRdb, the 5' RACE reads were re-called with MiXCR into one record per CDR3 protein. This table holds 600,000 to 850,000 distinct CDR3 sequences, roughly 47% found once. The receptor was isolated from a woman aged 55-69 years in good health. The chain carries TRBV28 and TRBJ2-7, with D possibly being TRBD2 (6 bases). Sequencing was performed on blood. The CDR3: CASSLEAGYNEQYF. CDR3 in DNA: TGTGCCAGCAGTTTGGAGGCGGGGTACAATGAGCAGTACTTC.